This T cell receptor (beta chain) appears in the sequencing data of a study of molecular identifiers for immune sequencing clone quantification. Between about 19,000 and 1,000,000 sorted cells, with 10%, 30% or 50% RNA, yielded naive CD8 libraries. From the PCR reads, TCRdb called clonotypes with MiXCR, one entry per CDR3 protein. The sample consists of over 600,000 distinct CDR3 sequences, 20% of them appearing once. Between the trimmed V and J ends, which lost 8 bases and 0 bases, there was a span of 13 bases. Germline V CDR1 and CDR2: LNHDA, SQIVND (reference sequence). The CDR3 is made up of 15 amino acids. With regard to this clonotype: This may arise from a read error, as a much more abundant clone is one base away.

This TCR came from a human donor in good health. Some libraries in this study had Jurkat cell RNA spiked in. The V and J genes are TRBV19 and TRBJ1-4, with D maybe TRBD1 (5 bases). Sample: naive CD8+ T cells from blood, with Jurkat cell RNA spiked in. Subset meaning: FACS-sorted CD8+CD4-CCR7+CD45RA+ naive T cells. The CDR3 DNA reads TGTGCCAGTTACCCTCGGGGGGCAACTAATGAAAAACTGTTTTTT. Translating gives CASYPRGATNEKLFF.